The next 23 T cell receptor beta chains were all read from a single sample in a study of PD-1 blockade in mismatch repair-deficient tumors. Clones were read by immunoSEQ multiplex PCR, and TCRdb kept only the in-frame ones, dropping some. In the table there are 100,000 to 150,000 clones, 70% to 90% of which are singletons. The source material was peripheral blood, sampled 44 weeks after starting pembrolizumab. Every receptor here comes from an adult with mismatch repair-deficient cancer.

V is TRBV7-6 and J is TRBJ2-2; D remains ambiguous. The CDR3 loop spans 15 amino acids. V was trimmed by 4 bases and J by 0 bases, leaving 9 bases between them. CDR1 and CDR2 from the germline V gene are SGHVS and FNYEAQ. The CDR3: CASSYRAANTGELFF. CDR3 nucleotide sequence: TGTGCCAGCAGCTACCGAGCCGCGAACACCGGGGAGCTGTTTTTT.

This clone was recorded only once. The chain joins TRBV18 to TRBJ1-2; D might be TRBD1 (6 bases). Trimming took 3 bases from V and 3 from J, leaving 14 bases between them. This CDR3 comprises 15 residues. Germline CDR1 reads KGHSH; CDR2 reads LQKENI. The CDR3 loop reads CASSPLQGGDYGYTF. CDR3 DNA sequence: TGTGCCAGCTCACCTTTACAGGGAGGGGACTATGGCTACACCTTC.

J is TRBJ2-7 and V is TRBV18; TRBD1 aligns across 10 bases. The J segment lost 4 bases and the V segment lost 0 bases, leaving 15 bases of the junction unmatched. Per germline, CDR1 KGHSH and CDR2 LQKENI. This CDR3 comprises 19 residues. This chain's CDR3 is CASSPPGGAGQGEGYEQYF. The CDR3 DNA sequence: TGTGCCAGCTCACCACCCGGCGGTGCCGGACAGGGGGAAGGGTACGAGCAGTACTTC. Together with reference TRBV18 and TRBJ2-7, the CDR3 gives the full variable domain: NAGVMQNPRHLVRRRGQEARLRCSPMKGHSHVYWYRQLPEEGLKFMVYLQKENIIDESGMPKERFSAEFPKEGPSILRIQQVVRGDSAAYFCASSPPGGAGQGEGYEQYFGPGTRLTVT.

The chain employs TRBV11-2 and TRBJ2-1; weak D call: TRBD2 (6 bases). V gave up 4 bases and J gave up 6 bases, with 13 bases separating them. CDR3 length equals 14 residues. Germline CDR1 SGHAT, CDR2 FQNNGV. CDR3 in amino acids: CASSSVGGINEQFF. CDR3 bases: TGTGCCAGCAGCTCGGTGGGCGGGATCAATGAGCAGTTCTTC.

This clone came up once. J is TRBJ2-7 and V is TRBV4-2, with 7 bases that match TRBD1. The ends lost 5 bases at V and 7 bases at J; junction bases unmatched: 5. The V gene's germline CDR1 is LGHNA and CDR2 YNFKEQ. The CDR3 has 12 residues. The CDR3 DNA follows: TGTGCCAGCAGCTTTTCGGACAGGGAGCAGTACTTC. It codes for CASSFSDREQYF.

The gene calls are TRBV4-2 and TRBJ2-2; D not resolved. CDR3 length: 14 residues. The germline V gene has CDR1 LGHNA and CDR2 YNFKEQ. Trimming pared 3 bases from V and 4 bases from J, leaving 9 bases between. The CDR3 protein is CASSHATGTGELFF. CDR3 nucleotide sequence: TGTGCCAGCAGCCATGCGACTGGCACCGGGGAGCTGTTTTTT.

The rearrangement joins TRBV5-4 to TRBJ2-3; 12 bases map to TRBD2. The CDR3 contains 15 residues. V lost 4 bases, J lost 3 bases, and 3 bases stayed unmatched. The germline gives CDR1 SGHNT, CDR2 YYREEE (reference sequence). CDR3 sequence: CASSRGTSGTDTQYF. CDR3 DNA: TGTGCCAGCAGCAGAGGGACTAGCGGGACAGATACGCAGTATTTT.

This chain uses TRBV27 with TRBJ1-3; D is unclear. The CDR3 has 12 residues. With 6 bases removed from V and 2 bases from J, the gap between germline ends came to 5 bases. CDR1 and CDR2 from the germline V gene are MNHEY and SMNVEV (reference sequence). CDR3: CASRDPGNTIYF. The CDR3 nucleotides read TGTGCCAGCAGGGACCCTGGAAACACCATATATTTT.

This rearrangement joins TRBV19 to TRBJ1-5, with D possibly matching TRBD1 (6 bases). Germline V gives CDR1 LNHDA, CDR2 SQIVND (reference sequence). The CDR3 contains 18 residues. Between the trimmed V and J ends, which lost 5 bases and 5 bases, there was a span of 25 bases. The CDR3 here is CASSVRGPREFWDQPQHF. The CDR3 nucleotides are TGTGCCAGTAGTGTCAGGGGACCGAGAGAGTTTTGGGATCAGCCCCAGCATTTT. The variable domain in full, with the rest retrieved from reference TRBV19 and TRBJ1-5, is DGGITQSPKYLFRKEGQNVTLSCEQNLNHDAMYWYRQDPGQGLRLIYYSQIVNDFQKGDIAEGYSVSREKKESFPLTVTSAQKNPTAFYLCASSVRGPREFWDQPQHFGDGTRLSIL.

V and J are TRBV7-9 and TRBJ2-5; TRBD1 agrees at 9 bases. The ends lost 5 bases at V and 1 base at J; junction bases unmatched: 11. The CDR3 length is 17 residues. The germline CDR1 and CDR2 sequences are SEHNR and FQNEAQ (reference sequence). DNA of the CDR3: TGTGCCAGCAGCCCCGGGACAGGGAGTTGGGGCCAAGAGACCCAGTACTTC. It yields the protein CASSPGTGSWGQETQYF. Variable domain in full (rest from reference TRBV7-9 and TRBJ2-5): DTGVSQNPRHKITKRGQNVTFRCDPISEHNRLYWYRQTLGQGPEFLTYFQNEAQLEKSRLLSDRFSAERPKGSFSTLEIQRTEQGDSAMYLCASSPGTGSWGQETQYFGPGTRLLVL.

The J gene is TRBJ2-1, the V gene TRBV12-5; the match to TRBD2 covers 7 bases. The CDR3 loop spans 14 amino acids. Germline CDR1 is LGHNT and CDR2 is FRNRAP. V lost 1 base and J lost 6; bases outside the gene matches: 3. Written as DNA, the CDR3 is TGTGCTAGTGGTTTGGGTGGGAGGGCCAATGAGCAGTTCTTC. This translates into CASGLGGRANEQFF.

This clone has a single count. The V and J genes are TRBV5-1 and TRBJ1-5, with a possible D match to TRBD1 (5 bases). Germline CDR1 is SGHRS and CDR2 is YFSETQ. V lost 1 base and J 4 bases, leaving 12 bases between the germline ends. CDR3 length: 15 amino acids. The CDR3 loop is CASSLSGVGNQPQHF. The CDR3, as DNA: TGCGCCAGCAGCTTGTCGGGGGTTGGTAATCAGCCCCAGCATTTT.

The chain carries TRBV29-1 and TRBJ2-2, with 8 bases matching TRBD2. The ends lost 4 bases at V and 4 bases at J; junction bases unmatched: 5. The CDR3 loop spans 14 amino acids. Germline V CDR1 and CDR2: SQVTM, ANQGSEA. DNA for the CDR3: TGCAGCGTTGCCCCAGCGGGAGTCACCGGGGAGCTGTTTTTT. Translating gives CSVAPAGVTGELFF.

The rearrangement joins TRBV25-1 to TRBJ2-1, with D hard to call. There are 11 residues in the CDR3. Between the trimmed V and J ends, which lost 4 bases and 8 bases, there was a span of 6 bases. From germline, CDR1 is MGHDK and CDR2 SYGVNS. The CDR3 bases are TGTGCCAGCAGTGGAGTCGATGAGCAGTTCTTC. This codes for CASSGVDEQFF. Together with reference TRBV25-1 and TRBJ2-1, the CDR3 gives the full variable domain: EADIYQTPRYLVIGTGKKITLECSQTMGHDKMYWYQQDPGMELHLIHYSYGVNSTEKGDLSSESTVSRIRTEHFPLTLESARPSHTSQYLCASSGVDEQFFGPGTRLTVL.

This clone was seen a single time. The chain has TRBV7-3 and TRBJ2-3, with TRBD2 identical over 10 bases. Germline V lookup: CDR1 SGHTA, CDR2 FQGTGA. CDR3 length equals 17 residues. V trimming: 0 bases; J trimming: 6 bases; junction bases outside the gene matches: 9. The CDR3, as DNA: TGTGCCAGCAGCTTAACTTCGGCTAGCGGGAGCGGTGATACGCAGTATTTT. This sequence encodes CASSLTSASGSGDTQYF.

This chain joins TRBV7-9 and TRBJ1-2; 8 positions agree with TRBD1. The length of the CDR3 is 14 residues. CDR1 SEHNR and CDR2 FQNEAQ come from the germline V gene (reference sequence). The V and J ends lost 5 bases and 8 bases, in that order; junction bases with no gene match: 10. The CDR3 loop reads CASSALTGAGGYTF. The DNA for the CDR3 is TGTGCCAGCAGCGCACTGACAGGGGCTGGGGGCTACACCTTC.

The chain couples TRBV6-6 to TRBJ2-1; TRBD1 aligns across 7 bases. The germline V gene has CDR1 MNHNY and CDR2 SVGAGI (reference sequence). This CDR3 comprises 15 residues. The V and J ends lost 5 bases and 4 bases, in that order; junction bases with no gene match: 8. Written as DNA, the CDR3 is TGTGCCAGCAGTCCCCTCCGGGACAGATACAATGAGCAGTTCTTC. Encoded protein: CASSPLRDRYNEQFF.

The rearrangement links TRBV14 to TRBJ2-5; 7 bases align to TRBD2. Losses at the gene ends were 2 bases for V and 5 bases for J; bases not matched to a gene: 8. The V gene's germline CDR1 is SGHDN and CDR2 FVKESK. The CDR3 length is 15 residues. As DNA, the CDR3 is TGTGCCAGCAGCCAACTTACTAGCGTAGGGGAGACCCAGTACTTC. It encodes CASSQLTSVGETQYF.

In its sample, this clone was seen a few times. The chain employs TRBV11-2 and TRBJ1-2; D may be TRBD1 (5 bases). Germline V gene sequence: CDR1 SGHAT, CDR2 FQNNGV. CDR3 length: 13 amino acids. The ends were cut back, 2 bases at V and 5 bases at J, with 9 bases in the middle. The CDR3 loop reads CASSLNRPYGYTF. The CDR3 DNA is TGTGCCAGCAGCTTAAACAGGCCTTATGGCTACACCTTC.

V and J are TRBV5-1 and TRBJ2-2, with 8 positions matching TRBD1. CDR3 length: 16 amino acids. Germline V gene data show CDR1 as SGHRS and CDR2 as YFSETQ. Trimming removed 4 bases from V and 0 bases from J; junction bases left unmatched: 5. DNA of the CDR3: TGCGCCAGCAGCCCCCTGGACAGGGCGAACACCGGGGAGCTGTTTTTT. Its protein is CASSPLDRANTGELFF. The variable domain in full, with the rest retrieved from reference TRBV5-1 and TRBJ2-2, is KAGVTQTPRYLIKTRGQQVTLSCSPISGHRSVSWYQQTPGQGLQFLFEYFSETQRNKGNFPGRFSGRQFSNSRSEMNVSTLELGDSALYLCASSPLDRANTGELFFGEGSRLTVL.

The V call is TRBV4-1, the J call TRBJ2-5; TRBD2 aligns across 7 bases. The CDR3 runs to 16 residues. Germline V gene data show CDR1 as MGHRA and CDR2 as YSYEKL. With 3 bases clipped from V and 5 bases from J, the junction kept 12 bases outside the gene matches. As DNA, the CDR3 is TGCGCCAGCAGCCACAACCGGGACTACCATATTGAGACCCAGTACTTC. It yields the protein CASSHNRDYHIETQYF.

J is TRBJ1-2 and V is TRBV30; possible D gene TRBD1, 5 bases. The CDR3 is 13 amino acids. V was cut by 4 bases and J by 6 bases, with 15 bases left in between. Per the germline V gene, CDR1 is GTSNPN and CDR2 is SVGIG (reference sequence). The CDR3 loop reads CAWNLGVVHGYTF. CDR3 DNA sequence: TGTGCCTGGAATTTAGGGGTCGTGCATGGCTACACCTTC.

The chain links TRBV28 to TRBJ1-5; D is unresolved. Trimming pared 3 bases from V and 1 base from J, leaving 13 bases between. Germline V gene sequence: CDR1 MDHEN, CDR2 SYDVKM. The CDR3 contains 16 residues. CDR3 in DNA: TGTGCCAGCAGTTTCTCGGGGAGACTCAGCAATCAGCCCCAGCATTTT. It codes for CASSFSGRLSNQPQHF.